This paragraph covers one TCR beta chain sequence. Antigen unknown. TCRdb's copy holds only in-frame clones and misses some; the assay was immunoSEQ multiplex PCR. This table holds fewer than 90,000 clones, roughly 85% found once. This sample is drawn from a study of radiation and T cells in renal cell carcinoma. On the study more broadly: Nephrectomy followed 15 Gy stereotactic body radiation by 4 weeks.

Findings and limits, study-wide: No pretreatment tumor biopsies were available for baseline clonotypes. From baseline, blood top tumor clonotypes peaked at 2 weeks post-radiation.

Time point reported: blood 2 weeks post-SBRT. Treatment noted: 15 Gy SBRT to primary tumor, nephrectomy 4 weeks later. The germline V gene has CDR1 SGDLS and CDR2 YYNGEE. V dropped 0 bases and J dropped 11 bases, with 6 bases sitting between them. The CDR3 extends over 12 amino acids. This clonotype was sampled from a woman aged 45-65 years with renal cell carcinoma. The chain joins TRBV9 to TRBJ1-6; D possibly corresponds to TRBD1 (5 bases). The sample in question was blood, obtained from a patient whose treatment included radiotherapy and nephrectomy. The CDR3 reads CASSVGGAPLHF. The CDR3, as DNA: TGTGCCAGCAGCGTAGGGGGCGCACCCCTCCACTTT.